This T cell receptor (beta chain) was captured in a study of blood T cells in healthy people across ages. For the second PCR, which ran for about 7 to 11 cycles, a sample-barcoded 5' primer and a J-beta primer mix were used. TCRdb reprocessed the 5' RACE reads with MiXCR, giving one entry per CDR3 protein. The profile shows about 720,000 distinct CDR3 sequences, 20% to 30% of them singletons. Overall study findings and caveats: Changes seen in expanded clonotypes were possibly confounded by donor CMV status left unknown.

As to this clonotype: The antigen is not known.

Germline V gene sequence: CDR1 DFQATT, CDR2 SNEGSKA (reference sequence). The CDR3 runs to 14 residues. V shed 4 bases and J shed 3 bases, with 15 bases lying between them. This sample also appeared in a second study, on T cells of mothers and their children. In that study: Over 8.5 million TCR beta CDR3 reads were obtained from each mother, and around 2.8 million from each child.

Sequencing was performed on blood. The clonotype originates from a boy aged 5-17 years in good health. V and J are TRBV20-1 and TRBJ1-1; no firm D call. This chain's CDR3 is CSAKTLWEDTEAFF. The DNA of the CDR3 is TGCAGTGCTAAGACCCTTTGGGAGGACACTGAAGCTTTCTTT.